This section outlines one TCR beta chain sequence together with its context. Its binding antigen is unknown. Base-call qualities are not available, and no considerably larger clone is one nucleotide away. The immunoSEQ Assay, a bias-controlled multiplex PCR, was used to amplify TCRbeta CDR3 regions from genomic DNA. The authors processed their data as follows. The number of nucleated cells in each sample was estimated from the amplification of reference gene primers within the assay. To quantify the absolute abundance of each unique TCRbeta CDR3 rearrangement, sequence reads were collapsed and filtered. For each sample, productive Simpson clonality was calculated by taking the square root of Simpson's diversity index across productive rearrangements. Sourced from immuneACCESS, this table was stored by TCRdb with only in-frame sequences that have V and J called. A share of the clones is absent; for the studies checked, an unresolved V gene accounts for under half, and the remainder has no known explanation. The V and J calls and clone size come from that table; D and trimming were worked out from the DNA. This sample comprises some 250,000 clones, 86% of them detected only once. The top ten clonotypes cover 3% of the sample.

Samples from volunteer blood donors who had recovered from COVID-19 were contributed by a second Seattle source. The collaborating institutions used their own protocols to collect whole blood in K2EDTA tubes. Collaborator samples were shipped for TCRbeta analysis as frozen whole blood, isolated PBMCs, or DNA extracted from either sample type. For this chain, trimming is 6 bases at the V end and 4 bases at the J end, and the number of junction bases without a gene match is 0. For CDR1 and CDR2, the germline V gene lists SGHNT and YENEEA. From the cysteine up to the phenylalanine, the CDR3 has a length of 12 residues. The kept DNA is CDR3 alone, 36 bases in frame from the first base. This entry is derived from a study of blood T cell repertoires in COVID-19 (dated by TCRdb to the early 2020s). Concerning the study at large: The collaborator samples originated in the United States, Italy and Spain and spanned the acute and convalescent phases of COVID-19. Deeply sampled blood TCRbeta repertoires from subjects exposed to, actively infected with, or recovered from COVID-19 were included in the dataset. Sample metadata almost always included a de-identified subject ID, COVID-19 status, age in years and sex. Where available, HLA class I and class II types were taken from metadata supplied by the sample provider and were not determined by assay-based typing. The material from the prospective study consisted of cDNA or gDNA derived from T cells, B-cell-depleted T cells, or PBMCs. Samples were obtained from the ongoing ImmuneRACE study (first 160 participants) and from some 1,300 subjects provided by 6 global collaborators. A freely available public database, intended as a resource for researchers studying the immune response to SARS-CoV-2, is where the repertoires were released.

What the authors observed across the whole study: How much clinical and demographic metadata was included differed by source and by participant, and the metadata was provided uncurated.

Recombination linked TRBV11-3 to TRBJ2-5, with TRBD1 identical over 9 junction bases. The sequenced sample was peripheral blood. The TCR was taken from a woman in her twenties or thirties who had recovered from COVID-19. The CDR3 region reads CASRGQGETQYF. The base sequence is TGTGCCAGCAGGGGACAGGGAGAGACCCAGTACTTC.